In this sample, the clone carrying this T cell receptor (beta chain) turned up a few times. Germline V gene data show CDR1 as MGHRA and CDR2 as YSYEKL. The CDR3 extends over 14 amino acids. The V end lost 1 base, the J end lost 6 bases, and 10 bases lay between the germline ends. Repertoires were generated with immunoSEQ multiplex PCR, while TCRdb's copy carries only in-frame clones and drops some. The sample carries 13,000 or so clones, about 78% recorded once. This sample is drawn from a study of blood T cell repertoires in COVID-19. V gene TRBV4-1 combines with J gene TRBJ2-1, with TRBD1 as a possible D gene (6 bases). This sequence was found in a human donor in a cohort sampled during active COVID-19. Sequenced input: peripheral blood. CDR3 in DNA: TGCGCCAGCAGCCAAGCCAGACAGGTCAATGAGCAGTTCTTC. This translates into CASSQARQVNEQFF.